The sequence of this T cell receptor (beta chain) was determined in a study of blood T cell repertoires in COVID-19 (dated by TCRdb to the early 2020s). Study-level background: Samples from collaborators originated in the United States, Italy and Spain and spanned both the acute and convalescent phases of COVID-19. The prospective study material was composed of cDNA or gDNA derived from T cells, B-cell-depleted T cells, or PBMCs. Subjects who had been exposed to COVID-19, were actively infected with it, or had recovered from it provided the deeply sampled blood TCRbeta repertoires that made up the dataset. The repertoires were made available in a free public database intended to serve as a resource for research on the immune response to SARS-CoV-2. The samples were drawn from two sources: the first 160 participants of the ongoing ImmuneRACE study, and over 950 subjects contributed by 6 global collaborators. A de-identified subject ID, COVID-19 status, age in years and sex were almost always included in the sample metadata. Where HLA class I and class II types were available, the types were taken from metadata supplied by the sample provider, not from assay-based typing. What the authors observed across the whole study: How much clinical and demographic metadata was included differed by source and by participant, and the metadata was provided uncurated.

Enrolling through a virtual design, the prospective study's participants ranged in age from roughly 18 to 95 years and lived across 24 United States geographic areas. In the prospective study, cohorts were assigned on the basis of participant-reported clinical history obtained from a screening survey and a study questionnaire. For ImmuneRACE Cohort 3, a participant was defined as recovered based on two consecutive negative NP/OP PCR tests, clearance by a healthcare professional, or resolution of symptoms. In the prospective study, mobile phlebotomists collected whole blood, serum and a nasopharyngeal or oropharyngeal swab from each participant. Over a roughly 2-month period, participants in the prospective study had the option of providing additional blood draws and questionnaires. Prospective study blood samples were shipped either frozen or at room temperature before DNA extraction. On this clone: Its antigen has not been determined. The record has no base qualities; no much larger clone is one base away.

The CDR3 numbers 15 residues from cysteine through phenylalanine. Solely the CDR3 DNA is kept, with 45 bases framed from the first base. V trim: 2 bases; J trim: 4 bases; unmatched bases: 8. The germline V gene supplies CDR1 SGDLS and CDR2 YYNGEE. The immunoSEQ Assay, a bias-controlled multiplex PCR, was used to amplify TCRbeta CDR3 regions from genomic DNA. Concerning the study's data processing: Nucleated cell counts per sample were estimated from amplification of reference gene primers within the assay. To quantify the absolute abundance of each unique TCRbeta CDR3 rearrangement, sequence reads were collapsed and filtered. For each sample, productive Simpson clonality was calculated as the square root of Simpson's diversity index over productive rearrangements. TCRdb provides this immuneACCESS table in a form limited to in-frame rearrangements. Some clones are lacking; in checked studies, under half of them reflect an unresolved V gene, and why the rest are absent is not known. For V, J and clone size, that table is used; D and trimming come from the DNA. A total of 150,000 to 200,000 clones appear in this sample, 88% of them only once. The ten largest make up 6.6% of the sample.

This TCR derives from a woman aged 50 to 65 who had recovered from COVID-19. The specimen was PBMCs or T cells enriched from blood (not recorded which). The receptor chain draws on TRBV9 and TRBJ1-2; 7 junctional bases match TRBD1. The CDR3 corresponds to CASSVAGTEVYGYTF. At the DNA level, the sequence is TGTGCCAGCAGCGTCGCAGGGACAGAAGTCTATGGCTACACCTTC.